The sequence of this T cell receptor beta chain was determined in a study of T cell responses to AZD1222 COVID-19 vaccine. Across the study: Second-dose intervals near 4 or 12 weeks were combined. General observations from the study: Dominant at 160-218 and 743-854, vaccine-associated CD4 TCRs also spanned spike. Most donors were white British and more were female, and clonal diversity was possibly underestimated.

In the case of this clone: What it binds is not known.

Trimming shortened V by 2 bases and J by 7 bases, and 17 bases separated the two germline ends. This CDR3 spans 15 amino acids. Germline assignment: CDR1 MNHEY and CDR2 SVGEGT. Measured with immunoSEQ multiplex PCR; TCRdb has only the in-frame clones, and not every one. The table lists 90,000 to 95,000 clones, more than 75% of them singletons. Here the sequenced sample was peripheral blood, taken on day 0 of AZD1222 vaccination. The origin of this receptor is an adult in good health. The rearrangement uses TRBV6-2 or TRBV6-3 and TRBJ1-2, with D perhaps matching TRBD1 (6 bases). DNA for the CDR3: TGTGCCAGCAGTTACATCGGTACAGGGACGGCTGGCTACACCTTC. Translation: CASSYIGTGTAGYTF.